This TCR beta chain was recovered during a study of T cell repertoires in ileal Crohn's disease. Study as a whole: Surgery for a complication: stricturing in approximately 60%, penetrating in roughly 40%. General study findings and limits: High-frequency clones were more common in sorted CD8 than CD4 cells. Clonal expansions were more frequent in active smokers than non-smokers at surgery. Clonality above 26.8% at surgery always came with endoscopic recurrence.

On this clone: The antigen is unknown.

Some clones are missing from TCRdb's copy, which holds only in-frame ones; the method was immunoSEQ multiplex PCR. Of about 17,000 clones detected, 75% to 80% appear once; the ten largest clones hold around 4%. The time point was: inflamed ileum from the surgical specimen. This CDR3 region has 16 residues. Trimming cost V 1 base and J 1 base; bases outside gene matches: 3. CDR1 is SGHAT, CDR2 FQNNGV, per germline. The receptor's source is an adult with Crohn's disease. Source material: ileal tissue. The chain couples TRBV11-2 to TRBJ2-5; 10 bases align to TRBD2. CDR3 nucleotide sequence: TGTGCCAGCAGCTTAGGAGCGGGAGGGCCCCAAGAGACCCAGTACTTC. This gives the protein CASSLGAGGPQETQYF.